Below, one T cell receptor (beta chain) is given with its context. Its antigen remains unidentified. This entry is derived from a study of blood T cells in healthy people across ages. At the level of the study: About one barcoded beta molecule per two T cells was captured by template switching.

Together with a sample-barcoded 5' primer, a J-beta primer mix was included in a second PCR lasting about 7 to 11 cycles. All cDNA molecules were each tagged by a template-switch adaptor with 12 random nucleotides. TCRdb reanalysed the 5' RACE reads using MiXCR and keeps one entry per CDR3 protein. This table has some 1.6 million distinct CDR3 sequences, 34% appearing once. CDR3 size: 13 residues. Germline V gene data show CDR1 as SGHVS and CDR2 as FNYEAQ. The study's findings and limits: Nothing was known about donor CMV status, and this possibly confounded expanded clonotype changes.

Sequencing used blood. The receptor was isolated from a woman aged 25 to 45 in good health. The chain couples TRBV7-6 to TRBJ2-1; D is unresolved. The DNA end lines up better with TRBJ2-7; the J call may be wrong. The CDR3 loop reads CASRLDGYNEQYF. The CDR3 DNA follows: TGTGCCAGCAGACTTGACGGATACAATGAGCAGTACTTC.